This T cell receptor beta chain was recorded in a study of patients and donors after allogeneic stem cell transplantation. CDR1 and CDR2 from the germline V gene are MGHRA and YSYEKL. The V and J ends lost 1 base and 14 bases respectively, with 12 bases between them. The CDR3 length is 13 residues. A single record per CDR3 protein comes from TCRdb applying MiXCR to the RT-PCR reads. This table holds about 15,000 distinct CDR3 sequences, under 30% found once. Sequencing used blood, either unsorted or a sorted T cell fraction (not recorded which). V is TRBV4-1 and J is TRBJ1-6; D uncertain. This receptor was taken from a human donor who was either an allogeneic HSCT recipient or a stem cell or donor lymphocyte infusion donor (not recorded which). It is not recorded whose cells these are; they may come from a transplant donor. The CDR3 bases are TGCGCCAGCAGCCAAGTTCCCAGTAAAACCCTCCACTTT. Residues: CASSQVPSKTLHF.